One and the same sample provided the 9 T cell receptor beta chains below, sequenced in a study of long-term antiretroviral therapy in people with HIV (dated by TCRdb to 2021 to 2024). The immunoSEQ hsTCRB v3.0 assay was used at survey level resolution for TRB variable region sequencing. TCRdb stores this immuneACCESS table with in-frame sequences only. Part of the clones is absent; in the studies checked, under half of the shortfall reflects unresolved V genes, and no reason is known for the rest. This sample gives tens of thousands of clones in total; 70% to 85% of them show up just once. Of the sample, 19% falls within the top ten clones. The sample consisted of unsorted PBMCs, taken 0.1 years before starting antiretroviral therapy. The receptors stem from a man between 18 and 35 years old with HIV.

The chain links TRBV6-4 to TRBJ2-1; 11 bases line up with TRBD2. With V trimmed by 4 bases and J by 9 bases, 8 bases remained unmatched. The CDR3 has 15 amino acids. CDR1 and CDR2 from the germline V gene are MRHNA and SNTAGT. CDR3 sequence (DNA): TGTGCCAGCAGTGGTACTAGCGGGAGTATCGGTGAGCAGTTCTTC. It codes for CASSGTSGSIGEQFF.

V and J are TRBV27 and TRBJ2-7, with 9 bases matching TRBD1. Trimming cost V 5 bases and J 4 bases; bases outside gene matches: 9. The CDR3 loop spans 15 amino acids. Germline V gene sequence: CDR1 MNHEY, CDR2 SMNVEV (reference sequence). The CDR3 protein is CASSNLGQGRYEQYF. CDR3 coding DNA: TGTGCCAGCAGTAATCTGGGACAGGGCAGGTACGAGCAGTACTTC.

This rearrangement joins TRBV2 to TRBJ1-1; D may be TRBD1 (5 bases). V was cut by 4 bases and J by 3 bases, with 12 bases left in between. There are 14 residues in the CDR3. Germline V gene data show CDR1 as SNHLY and CDR2 as FYNNEI. The CDR3 reads CASSVWGGDTEAFF. The CDR3 DNA is TGTGCCAGCAGTGTATGGGGGGGAGACACTGAAGCTTTCTTT. Using reference TRBV2 and TRBJ1-1 for the parts outside the CDR3, the full variable domain is EPEVTQTPSHQVTQMGQEVILRCVPISNHLYFYWYRQILGQKVEFLVSFYNNEISEKSEIFDDQFSVERPDGSNFTLKIRSTKLEDSAMYFCASSVWGGDTEAFFGQGTRLTVV.

This clone was observed a few times. This chain uses TRBV10-3 with TRBJ1-2; 8 nucleotides match TRBD1. After removal of 5 bases from V and 4 bases from J, the junction contained 9 bases not matched to a gene. The length of the CDR3 is 15 residues. CDR1 and CDR2 from the germline V gene are ENHRY and SYGVKD. The CDR3 here is CAISNRTGRSYGYTF. CDR3 in DNA: TGTGCCATCAGTAACAGGACAGGGAGGAGCTATGGCTACACCTTC.

The chain combines TRBV9 with TRBJ2-7, with 10 bases lining up with TRBD1. Germline CDR1 and CDR2: SGDLS and YYNGEE. The junction had 4 bases not matched to a gene; V was cut back by 4 bases and J by 3 bases. CDR3 length: 14 amino acids. The CDR3 protein is CASSPDRGVYEQYF. The CDR3 DNA follows: TGTGCCAGCAGCCCGGACAGGGGGGTCTACGAGCAGTACTTC. Combining the CDR3 with reference TRBV9 and TRBJ2-7 gives the whole variable domain DSGVTQTPKHLITATGQRVTLRCSPRSGDLSVYWYQQSLDQGLQFLIQYYNGEERAKGNILERFSAQQFPDLHSELNLSSLELGDSALYFCASSPDRGVYEQYFGPGTRLTVT.

This clone was detected only once. The genes are TRBV5-1 and TRBJ1-6, with D uncertain. V lost 0 bases and J 3 bases, leaving 7 bases between the germline ends. The CDR3 extends over 15 amino acids. Germline values: CDR1 SGHRS, CDR2 YFSETQ. CDR3 residues: CASSLEGSYNSPLHF. CDR3 nucleotide sequence: TGCGCCAGCAGCTTGGAGGGCAGCTATAATTCACCCCTCCACTTT.

The chain employs TRBV2 and TRBJ2-3; D is undetermined. The V gene lost 2 bases and the J gene lost 9 bases, with 12 bases spanning the gap. The CDR3 spans 13 residues. The germline CDR1 and CDR2 sequences are SNHLY and FYNNEI. The CDR3 loop reads CASSEQDPWTQYF. In DNA, the CDR3 is TGTGCCAGCAGTGAACAGGACCCTTGGACGCAGTATTTT. The entire variable domain, with the rest obtained from reference TRBV2 and TRBJ2-3, is as follows: EPEVTQTPSHQVTQMGQEVILRCVPISNHLYFYWYRQILGQKVEFLVSFYNNEISEKSEIFDDQFSVERPDGSNFTLKIRSTKLEDSAMYFCASSEQDPWTQYFGPGTRLTVL.

The J gene is TRBJ1-2, the V gene TRBV7-9; D is unclear. CDR3 length equals 15 residues. V was clipped by 7 bases and J by 8 bases, with 23 bases between them. Germline V gene data show CDR1 as SEHNR and CDR2 as FQNEAQ (reference sequence). This CDR3 is CASTFRDPLRGGYTF. The CDR3, as DNA: TGTGCCAGCACCTTCCGGGATCCCCTTCGAGGGGGCTACACCTTC.

This chain links TRBV11-3 with TRBJ2-2; 8 positions match TRBD1. The CDR3 contains 16 residues. Germline V gene sequence: CDR1 SGHNT, CDR2 YENEEA. J gave up 5 bases and V 1 base, and 6 bases lay outside the gene matches. CDR3 bases: TGTGCCAGCAGCTTAGCCTTGCAGGGGGCTACCGGGGAGCTGTTTTTT. Its protein is CASSLALQGATGELFF.